This T cell receptor beta chain was sequenced for a study of cytomegalovirus exposure and HLA in healthy donors. The PCR ran on 60 Vbeta and 13 Jbeta primers. Clones were sequenced by immunoSEQ multiplex PCR, and TCRdb holds only the in-frame ones, with some missing. The data show around 57,000 clones, with more than 80% seen just once and around 1.5% held by the top ten. This CDR3 is 18 amino acids long. The V gene's germline CDR1 is SGHVS and CDR2 FNYEAQ. Trimming took 5 bases from V and 5 from J; bases not matched to a gene: 18. This clonotype was obtained from a young man in good health and CMV-seropositive. Material for sequencing was PBMCs. This sequence joins TRBV7-6 and TRBJ2-1, with TRBD2 matching 7 bases. CDR3 coding DNA: TGTGCCAGCAGCCCCTACTCCGTCGGGGAGGGGATTAACAATGAGCAGTTCTTC. Protein product: CASSPYSVGEGINNEQFF.